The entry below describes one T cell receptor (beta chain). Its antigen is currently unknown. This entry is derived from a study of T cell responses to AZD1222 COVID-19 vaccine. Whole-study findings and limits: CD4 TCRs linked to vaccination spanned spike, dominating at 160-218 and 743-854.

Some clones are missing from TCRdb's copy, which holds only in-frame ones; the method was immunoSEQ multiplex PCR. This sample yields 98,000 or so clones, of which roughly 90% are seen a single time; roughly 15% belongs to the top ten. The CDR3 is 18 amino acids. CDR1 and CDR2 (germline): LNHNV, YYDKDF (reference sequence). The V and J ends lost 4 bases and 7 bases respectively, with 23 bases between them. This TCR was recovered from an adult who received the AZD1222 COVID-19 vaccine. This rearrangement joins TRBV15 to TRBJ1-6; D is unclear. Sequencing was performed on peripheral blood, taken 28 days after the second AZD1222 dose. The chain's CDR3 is CATSTLRRASTSNSPLHF. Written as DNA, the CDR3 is TGTGCCACCAGCACTCTCAGGCGGGCTTCAACCTCAAATTCACCCCTCCACTTT.